These 31 T cell receptor beta chains came from one sample sequenced in a study of blood T cell repertoires in COVID-19. Method: immunoSEQ multiplex PCR; TCRdb's copy keeps in-frame clones and lacks some. The sample includes fewer than 60,000 clones, approximately 83% of them seen just once. Sequenced material: peripheral blood. These receptors all stem from a man younger than 40 with COVID-19, enrolled during active disease.

In this sample, this clone turned up once. CDR3 coding DNA: TGTGCCACCAGTGATTCTGGTAGCGGGAGAAGAGATACGCAGTATTTT. Translated: CATSDSGSGRRDTQYF. J is TRBJ2-3 and V is TRBV24-1, with TRBD2 identical over 9 bases. CDR1 and CDR2 from the germline V gene are KGHDR and SFDVKD. CDR3 length: 16 amino acids. With 2 bases clipped from V and 5 bases from J, the junction kept 7 bases outside the gene matches.

The CDR3 region has the DNA TGTGCCAGCTCCCCGGAGGGCCCGACCTACGAGCAGTACTTC. Translation: CASSPEGPTYEQYF. The chain uses TRBV18 and TRBJ2-7, with D possibly TRBD2 on 6 matching bases. The CDR3 loop spans 14 amino acids. Germline CDR1 reads KGHSH; CDR2 reads LQKENI. The V end was cut by 6 bases, the J end by 2 bases, with 14 bases between.

The chain is built from TRBV7-2 and TRBJ2-4, with D possibly being TRBD2 (5 bases). Trimming pared 5 bases from V and 5 bases from J, leaving 7 bases between. Germline V CDR1 and CDR2: SGHTA, FQGNSA. The CDR3 is 12 amino acids. The CDR3 DNA reads as TGTGCCAGCAGCCCCGGGGAAAACATTCAGTACTTC. Protein product: CASSPGENIQYF.

CDR3 nucleotide sequence: TGTGCCAGCAGCCCAATCCCCGGTCGGCCCCAGCATTTT. It codes for CASSPIPGRPQHF. J is TRBJ1-5 and V is TRBV5-5; the D is unclear. The CDR3 contains 13 residues. The germline V and J ends were trimmed by 4 bases and 9 bases, with 14 bases remaining between them. CDR1 is SGHKS, CDR2 YYEKEE, per germline (reference sequence).

This sequence joins TRBV9 and TRBJ2-2; D unclear. The CDR3 is 13 residues long. Deletions cut 4 bases from V and 5 bases from J, with 9 bases between. Germline assignment: CDR1 SGDLS and CDR2 YYNGEE. The CDR3 sequence: CASSPLETGELFF. CDR3 nucleotide sequence: TGTGCCAGCAGCCCTCTTGAGACCGGGGAGCTGTTTTTT.

This clone has a single count. The DNA of the CDR3 is TGTGCCAGCAGTATAAGCGGGTCCGAAGTCGTCAAAAACATTCAGTACTTC. It is translated as CASSISGSEVVKNIQYF. The chain couples TRBV27 to TRBJ2-4, with D possibly matching TRBD2 (6 bases). Deletions cut 5 bases from V and 3 bases from J, with 20 bases between. Germline V gives CDR1 MNHEY, CDR2 SMNVEV (reference sequence). This CDR3 has 17 residues.

Written as DNA, the CDR3 is TGCGCCAGCAGCCAAGATGGGACTAGCGGGAGAAGCACAGATACGCAGTATTTT. Protein sequence: CASSQDGTSGRSTDTQYF. The rearrangement links TRBV4-1 to TRBJ2-3, with 14 bases identical to TRBD2. CDR1 is MGHRA, CDR2 YSYEKL, per germline. The junction had 2 bases not matched to a gene; V was cut back by 0 bases and J by 0 bases. The CDR3 runs 18 residues.

This sequence joins TRBV2 and TRBJ1-2, with D possibly matching TRBD1 (6 bases). Germline V gene data show CDR1 as SNHLY and CDR2 as FYNNEI. Trimming removed 5 bases from V and 5 bases from J, with 18 bases in between. The CDR3 extends over 15 amino acids. In DNA, the CDR3 is TGTGCCAGCAGTCCACCTTCGGGACATCTTTATGGCTACACCTTC. Translation gives CASSPPSGHLYGYTF. The variable domain in full, completed from reference TRBV2 and TRBJ1-2, reads EPEVTQTPSHQVTQMGQEVILRCVPISNHLYFYWYRQILGQKVEFLVSFYNNEISEKSEIFDDQFSVERPDGSNFTLKIRSTKLEDSAMYFCASSPPSGHLYGYTFGSGTRLTVV.

J is TRBJ2-5 and V is TRBV3-1 (or the pseudogene TRBV3-2); the D gene is possibly TRBD1 (6 bases). Per the germline V gene, CDR1 is LGHDT and CDR2 is YNNKEL (reference sequence). The CDR3 runs to 16 residues. The V gene lost 4 bases and the J gene lost 1 base, with 16 bases spanning the gap. CDR3 region: CASSPQTGQPQETQYF. The CDR3 DNA follows: TGTGCCAGCAGCCCACAAACAGGGCAACCCCAAGAGACCCAGTACTTC.

This chain links TRBV30 with TRBJ2-2, with D maybe TRBD2 (6 bases). The CDR3 is 15 residues long. The germline gives CDR1 GTSNPN, CDR2 SVGIG (reference sequence). Trimming removed 0 bases at V and 6 bases at J, with 14 bases between. In nucleotides, the CDR3 is TGTGCCTGGAGTGTCCCGGGACTGGGGTCCGGGGAGCTGTTTTTT. This codes for CAWSVPGLGSGELFF.

This sequence joins TRBV10-2 and TRBJ2-7; 9 nucleotides match TRBD2. V gave up 9 bases and J gave up 0 bases; unmatched junction bases: 6. In germline, CDR1 is WSHSY, CDR2 SAAADI. CDR3 length equals 14 residues. The CDR3 region is CASGRTSASYEQYF. The CDR3 nucleotides read TGCGCCAGTGGGCGGACTAGCGCCTCCTACGAGCAGTACTTC.

The rearrangement uses TRBV7-2 and TRBJ2-3, with D perhaps TRBD2 (5 bases). The CDR3 consists of 16 residues. The V gene lost 5 bases and the J gene lost 0 bases, with 15 bases spanning the gap. CDR1 is SGHTA and CDR2 is FQGNSA in the germline V gene. The CDR3 DNA sequence: TGTGCCAGCAGCACCCTTCAGCGGCCAAGCACAGATACGCAGTATTTT. As protein: CASSTLQRPSTDTQYF.

The V and J genes are TRBV11-1 and TRBJ2-2; 7 positions agree with TRBD1. With V trimmed by 2 bases and J by 6 bases, 3 bases remained unmatched. The CDR3 is 14 residues long. CDR1 is SGHAT, CDR2 FQDESV, per germline (reference sequence). DNA for the CDR3: TGTGCCAGCAGCTTAATGCAGGGGGCCGGGGAGCTGTTTTTT. Amino acids: CASSLMQGAGELFF.

This clone was picked up one time. V gene TRBV27 combines with J gene TRBJ2-7; D possibly corresponds to TRBD1 (6 bases). The CDR3 extends over 13 amino acids. The germline V gene encodes CDR1 MNHEY and CDR2 SMNVEV (reference sequence). Trimming stripped 5 bases from V and 3 bases from J, with 11 bases between. CDR3 coding DNA: TGTGCCAGCAGTACCCAACAGGGCTACGAGCAGTACTTC. Translating it yields CASSTQQGYEQYF.

V gene TRBV7-2 combines with J gene TRBJ1-5; unclear D gene. The CDR3 runs 13 residues. Trimming removed 1 base from V and 6 bases from J, with 7 bases in between. CDR1 is SGHTA and CDR2 is FQGNSA in the germline V gene. The CDR3 DNA reads as TGTGCCAGCAGCTTAGTCAGTGGTCAGCCCCAGCATTTT. Translated: CASSLVSGQPQHF. The complete variable domain, with remaining parts taken from reference TRBV7-2 and TRBJ1-5, reads GAGVSQSPSNKVTEKGKDVELRCDPISGHTALYWYRQSLGQGLEFLIYFQGNSAPDKSGLPSDRFSAERTGGSVSTLTIQRTQQEDSAVYLCASSLVSGQPQHFGDGTRLSIL.

The gene calls are TRBV5-4 and TRBJ2-7; maybe TRBD2 (6 bases). V lost 0 bases and J lost 2, with 12 bases in between. Germline loops: CDR1 SGHNT, CDR2 YYREEE (reference sequence). The CDR3 has 15 residues. The CDR3 DNA reads as TGTGCCAGCAGCTTGGCAGGCAGGGAGGCCTACGAGCAGTACTTC. It yields the protein CASSLAGREAYEQYF.

In nucleotides, the CDR3 is TGTGCCAGCCGGGACATGAGCTCTGGAAACACCATATATTTT. This translates into CASRDMSSGNTIYF. The chain combines TRBV27 with TRBJ1-3, with a possible D match to TRBD1 (6 bases). Looked up from germline, CDR1 is MNHEY and CDR2 is SMNVEV (reference sequence). Between the trimmed V and J ends, which lost 8 bases and 0 bases, there was a span of 11 bases. The CDR3 spans 14 residues.

V usage is TRBV10-3 and J usage is TRBJ1-2, with TRBD1 identical over 11 bases. Germline values: CDR1 ENHRY, CDR2 SYGVKD. V shed 4 bases and J 5 bases; nucleotides not matched to a gene: 3. The CDR3 loop spans 14 amino acids. The CDR3 nucleotides read TGTGCCATCAGTGGGGACAGGGGGTATTATGGCTACACCTTC. This gives the protein CAISGDRGYYGYTF.

The CDR3: CASSLGGQAAHEQYF. As DNA, the CDR3 is TGCGCCAGCAGCCTGGGGGGACAGGCGGCGCACGAGCAGTACTTC. V is TRBV5-1 and J is TRBJ2-7; 8 bases agree with TRBD1. Per germline, CDR1 SGHRS and CDR2 YFSETQ. V was pared by 4 bases and J by 5 bases, with 11 bases of the junction left unmatched. The length of the CDR3 is 15 residues. The full variable domain, rest sourced from reference TRBV5-1 and TRBJ2-7, is KAGVTQTPRYLIKTRGQQVTLSCSPISGHRSVSWYQQTPGQGLQFLFEYFSETQRNKGNFPGRFSGRQFSNSRSEMNVSTLELGDSALYLCASSLGGQAAHEQYFGPGTRLTVT.

The rearrangement links TRBV6-4 to TRBJ1-5; D call uncertain. Germline V CDR1 and CDR2: MRHNA, SNTAGT. This CDR3 is built from 13 residues. V lost 0 bases to trimming and J lost 3 bases, with 3 bases between them. CDR3 loop: CASSDSINQPQHF. The DNA of the CDR3 is TGTGCCAGCAGTGACTCCATCAATCAGCCCCAGCATTTT.

This clone has only one observation. The chain employs TRBV3-1 (or the pseudogene TRBV3-2) and TRBJ1-2, with D maybe TRBD1 (6 bases). This CDR3 is 16 amino acids long. Germline V gene data show CDR1 as LGHDT and CDR2 as YNNKEL (reference sequence). Trimming shortened V by 1 base and J by 8 bases, and 20 bases separated the two germline ends. This CDR3 reads CASSQALDRILGGYTF. CDR3 coding DNA: TGTGCCAGCAGCCAAGCTCTTGACAGGATATTAGGAGGCTACACCTTC.

This clone was seen more than once but under ten times. The chain has TRBV4-2 and TRBJ2-1; the D gene is possibly TRBD2 (5 bases). This CDR3 is built from 17 residues. Germline CDR1 is LGHNA and CDR2 is YNFKEQ. V shed 0 bases and J shed 2 bases, with 14 bases lying between them. The CDR3: CASSQDRSATTYNEQFF. The CDR3 nucleotides read TGTGCCAGCAGCCAAGACCGAAGCGCGACTACCTACAATGAGCAGTTCTTC.

As to this clone: The sample holds other DNA sequences that translate to the same CDR3. The genes are TRBV7-9 and TRBJ1-4; 7 positions match TRBD1. From germline, CDR1 is SEHNR and CDR2 FQNEAQ (reference sequence). The CDR3 runs 14 residues. Unmatched junction bases numbered 4, after V lost 1 base and J lost 8 bases. CDR3 sequence reads: CASSLVGTDEKLFF. CDR3 sequence (DNA): TGTGCCAGCAGCTTAGTTGGGACAGACGAAAAACTGTTTTTT.

This sequence joins TRBV2 and TRBJ1-1, with TRBD1 matching 11 bases. Germline lookup yields CDR1 SNHLY and CDR2 FYNNEI. V dropped 7 bases and J dropped 2; count of bases not matched to a gene: 15. The CDR3 length is 18 residues. CDR3 coding DNA: TGTGCCAGCATGGTATTAAGGGGGACAGGGGGTCCCAACACTGAAGCTTTCTTT. Translation: CASMVLRGTGGPNTEAFF.

The V gene is TRBV28, the J gene TRBJ1-2, with 8 bases aligning to TRBD1. V was clipped by 3 bases and J by 6 bases; unmatched bases: 6. Per germline, CDR1 MDHEN and CDR2 SYDVKM. This CDR3 is 14 amino acids long. In DNA form, the CDR3 reads TGTGCCAGCAGTTTTCTCGGACAGGGTAATGGCTACACCTTC. Encoded protein: CASSFLGQGNGYTF.

This clone has just a few counts. The chain recombines TRBV5-1 with TRBJ1-3; D call uncertain. Trimming removed 4 bases at V and 0 bases at J, with 8 bases between. The germline V gene encodes CDR1 SGHRS and CDR2 YFSETQ. CDR3 length equals 14 residues. The DNA for the CDR3 is TGCGCCAGCAGCGCCGGGGTCTCTGGAAACACCATATATTTT. Residues: CASSAGVSGNTIYF. Drawing the rest from reference TRBV5-1 and TRBJ1-3, the complete variable domain is KAGVTQTPRYLIKTRGQQVTLSCSPISGHRSVSWYQQTPGQGLQFLFEYFSETQRNKGNFPGRFSGRQFSNSRSEMNVSTLELGDSALYLCASSAGVSGNTIYFGEGSWLTVV.

J is TRBJ2-7 and V is TRBV30, with 7 bases lining up with TRBD1. Germline V gives CDR1 GTSNPN, CDR2 SVGIG (reference sequence). The CDR3 covers 13 residues. After removal of 3 bases from V and 6 bases from J, the junction contained 8 bases not matched to a gene. This CDR3 is CAWSLVAGGEQYF. The CDR3 DNA follows: TGTGCCTGGAGCCTGGTAGCAGGGGGCGAGCAGTACTTC.

This chain uses TRBV23-1 with TRBJ2-7, with D possibly being TRBD2 (6 bases). TRBV23-1 is treated as an ORF (open reading frame) with a function not yet certain. The CDR3 consists of 18 residues. The V end was cut by 0 bases, the J end by 2 bases, with 20 bases between. The CDR3 is CASSQSVLVRGTPYEQYF. Here the CDR3 DNA reads TGCGCCAGCAGTCAATCGGTATTGGTACGGGGGACTCCCTACGAGCAGTACTTC.

V gene TRBV24-1 combines with J gene TRBJ2-1; a possible D gene is TRBD2 (5 bases). Trimming pared 4 bases from V and 0 bases from J, leaving 9 bases between. Germline CDR1 reads KGHDR; CDR2 reads SFDVKD. This CDR3 contains 15 residues. The DNA for the CDR3 is TGTGCCACCAGTGACAATCGGGGCTCCTACAATGAGCAGTTCTTC. Its translation: CATSDNRGSYNEQFF.

The V and J genes are TRBV6-4 and TRBJ2-2; tentatively, D is TRBD2 (6 bases). The CDR3 loop spans 14 amino acids. V lost 6 bases and J lost 5, with 13 bases in between. CDR1 and CDR2 (germline): MRHNA, SNTAGT. Written as DNA, the CDR3 is TGTGCCAGCAGCCCCTCCGGGAGTACCGGGGAGCTGTTTTTT. Translating it yields CASSPSGSTGELFF.

The chain employs TRBV19 and TRBJ2-6, with D maybe TRBD1 (5 bases). The V gene lost 6 bases and the J gene lost 2 bases, with 17 bases spanning the gap. The CDR3 spans 17 residues. The germline gives CDR1 LNHDA, CDR2 SQIVND (reference sequence). The CDR3 DNA reads TGTGCCAGTAGCGCTCGGCTGCAGGGTGCTGGGGCCAACGTCCTGACTTTC. Amino acid sequence: CASSARLQGAGANVLTF.